This passage covers 23 T cell receptor beta chains from one sample sequenced in a study of response to subunit inactivated influenza vaccine. TCRdb re-derived calls from the RT-PCR reads in MiXCR, one entry per CDR3 protein. The repertoire holds roughly 700,000 distinct CDR3 sequences, more than 11% seen once, with 6% to 8% in the top ten. Sequencing used PBMCs from blood, obtained roughly 2 weeks before vaccination. The source of these receptors is a man in his forties or fifties who received an inactivated influenza vaccine.

Concerning this clonotype itself: Since no conserved phenylalanine or tryptophan closes the CDR3, a read error is the likely cause. The chain uses TRBV5-6 and TRBJ2-1, with 12 bases that match TRBD2. The junction had 10 bases not matched to a gene; V was cut back by 3 bases and J by 9 bases. The CDR3 has 16 amino acids. Germline V lookup: CDR1 SGHDT, CDR2 YYEEEE. This CDR3 is CASSYMTSGSWSEQFS. The CDR3, as DNA: TGTGCCAGCAGCTACATGACTAGCGGGAGTTGGAGTGAGCAGTTCTCC.

The chain links TRBV4-3 to TRBJ2-5; D perhaps matches TRBD1 (5 bases). Germline CDR1 reads LGHNA; CDR2 reads YSLEER. Trimming pared 0 bases from V and 4 bases from J, leaving 9 bases between. The length of the CDR3 is 14 residues. CDR3 nucleotides: TGCGCCAGCAGCCAAGAGACAGAAACAGAGACCCAGTACTTC. Protein product: CASSQETETETQYF.

This clonotype was seen a handful of times. V gene TRBV4-3 combines with J gene TRBJ2-1; D unresolved. Germline CDR1 is LGHNA and CDR2 is YSLEER. The CDR3 is made up of 18 amino acids. The V end lost 0 bases, the J end lost 3 bases, and 18 bases lay between the germline ends. The CDR3 reads CASSQDSTTEGYYNEQFF. DNA of the CDR3: TGCGCCAGCAGCCAAGATAGTACGACGGAAGGCTACTACAATGAGCAGTTCTTC.

This clonotype appeared many times. The CDR3 region is CASSLSAYEQYF. The CDR3 DNA follows: TGTGCCAGCAGCTTAAGCGCCTACGAGCAGTACTTC. The chain is built from TRBV7-2 and TRBJ2-7; D ambiguous. CDR1 is SGHTA and CDR2 is FQGNSA in the germline V gene. The ends were cut back, 2 bases at V and 2 bases at J, with 4 bases in the middle. This CDR3 comprises 12 residues.

The sample holds many counts of this clonotype. The chain carries TRBV21-1 and TRBJ1-1; the D call of TRBD1 is as the table states it, not checked on the DNA. TRBV21-1 is flagged as a pseudogene. This CDR3 is 18 amino acids long. The CDR3 coding sequence is TGTGCCAGCAGTCCTCCCTGGCCACACAGGGCTACGAACACTGAAGCTTTCTTT. Translating it yields CASSPPWPHRATNTEAFF.

The chain has TRBV3-1 and TRBJ1-5; D is uncertain. Trimming cost V 1 base and J 3 bases, with 13 bases left between them. The germline V gene has CDR1 LGHDT and CDR2 YNNKEL (reference sequence). The CDR3 length is 16 residues. In DNA, the CDR3 is TGTGCCAGCAGCCAAGGGTCGCCAGGAGTCAATCAGCCCCAGCATTTT. It is translated as CASSQGSPGVNQPQHF. The variable domain in full, completed from reference TRBV3-1 and TRBJ1-5, reads DTAVSQTPKYLVTQMGNDKSIKCEQNLGHDTMYWYKQDSKKFLKIMFSYNNKELIINETVPNRFSPKSPDKAHLNLHINSLELGDSAVYFCASSQGSPGVNQPQHFGDGTRLSIL.

V and J are TRBV6-2 or TRBV6-3 and TRBJ2-5, with TRBD1 identical over 8 bases. The germline gives CDR1 MNHEY, CDR2 SVGEGT. This CDR3 is 19 amino acids long. V shed 3 bases and J 2 bases; nucleotides not matched to a gene: 17. The CDR3 DNA reads TGTGCCAGCAGTTATGGTCGAGACTCAGGACAGGGAGAACAAGAGACCCAGTACTTC. Its translation: CASSYGRDSGQGEQETQYF.

About this clonotype itself: A much larger clone differs from this one at a single base, so this may be a read error. V is TRBV28 and J is TRBJ2-7; TRBD1 might be the D (6 bases). V was pared by 5 bases and J by 8 bases, with 19 bases between. CDR1 and CDR2 from the germline V gene are MDHEN and SYDVKM. The CDR3 totals 14 residues. The DNA for the CDR3 is TGTGCCAGCAGTCCTACGGACAGTATCCACAAGCAGTACTTC. It encodes CASSPTDSIHKQYF.

V gene TRBV20-1 combines with J gene TRBJ2-7; D possibly matches TRBD1 or TRBD2 (5 bases each). V was cut by 4 bases and J by 0 bases, with 16 bases left in between. Germline CDR1 reads DFQATT; CDR2 reads SNEGSKA (reference sequence). The CDR3 is 15 residues long. The CDR3 nucleotides read TGCAGTGCTACCCAATCCGGGACCAACTCCTACGAGCAGTACTTC. This sequence encodes CSATQSGTNSYEQYF.

This clonotype came up a few times. The chain joins TRBV6-6 to TRBJ2-7; 8 bases agree with TRBD1. The CDR3 consists of 11 residues. The V gene's germline CDR1 is MNHNY and CDR2 SVGAGI (reference sequence). Trimming removed 6 bases from V and 9 bases from J; junction bases left unmatched: 4. CDR3 sequence: CASSQGAGQYF. DNA of the CDR3: TGTGCCAGCAGCCAGGGGGCTGGGCAGTACTTC.

This chain uses TRBV25-1 with TRBJ2-5; D remains ambiguous. Trimming took 7 bases from V and 5 from J, leaving 11 bases between them. CDR1 and CDR2 (germline): MGHDK, SYGVNS. The CDR3 totals 12 residues. CDR3 amino acids: CASKNVMETQYF. CDR3 nucleotides: TGTGCCAGCAAGAATGTGATGGAGACCCAGTACTTC.

The table lists this clonotype with many counts. The rearrangement joins TRBV12-3 or TRBV12-4 to TRBJ1-2; 10 bases agree with TRBD1. The CDR3 has 15 residues. The junction had 9 bases not matched to a gene; V was cut back by 5 bases and J by 6 bases. The CDR3 sequence is CASSPSPGTGDGYTF. The CDR3 DNA follows: TGTGCCAGCAGTCCCTCGCCCGGGACAGGGGATGGCTACACCTTC.

Notes on this clonotype: The junction differs from germline at one of its ends, possibly a read error. The rearrangement joins TRBV5-1 to TRBJ2-5; D assignment may be TRBD1 or TRBD2 (5 bases each). The germline V gene has CDR1 SGHRS and CDR2 YFSETQ. The CDR3 has 15 amino acids. DNA for the CDR3: TGCGCCAGCGGCTTGGATCCCGGGACCCAAGAGACCCAGTACTTC. Translating it yields CASGLDPGTQETQYF.

V and J are TRBV28 and TRBJ2-5; D remains ambiguous. There are 15 residues in the CDR3. Germline V CDR1 and CDR2: MDHEN, SYDVKM. V lost 6 bases to trimming and J lost 2 bases, with 16 bases between them. The CDR3 sequence is CASSFGRKPQETQYF. The DNA of the CDR3 is TGTGCCAGCAGCTTCGGGCGCAAGCCGCAAGAGACCCAGTACTTC. Together with reference TRBV28 and TRBJ2-5, the CDR3 gives the full variable domain: DVKVTQSSRYLVKRTGEKVFLECVQDMDHENMFWYRQDPGLGLRLIYFSYDVKMKEKGDIPEGYSVSREKKERFSLILESASTNQTSMYLCASSFGRKPQETQYFGPGTRLLVL.

The chain couples TRBV5-1 to TRBJ2-3; 8 bases match TRBD2. V trimming: 1 base; J trimming: 1 base; junction bases outside the gene matches: 5. The CDR3 length is 16 residues. Germline CDR1 and CDR2: SGHRS and YFSETQ. The DNA for the CDR3 is TGCGCCAGCAGCTTGTCTGCGGGGGGCCGCACAGATACGCAGTATTTT. Translating it yields CASSLSAGGRTDTQYF.

This clonotype was seen at least ten times. The rearrangement links TRBV10-3 to TRBJ2-1, with 9 bases matching TRBD2. The junction had 6 bases not matched to a gene; V was cut back by 8 bases and J by 7 bases. Looked up from germline, CDR1 is ENHRY and CDR2 is SYGVKD. The CDR3 consists of 13 residues. The CDR3 protein is CAIASGIGNEQFF. The CDR3 bases are TGTGCCATCGCTAGCGGGATCGGGAATGAGCAGTTCTTC.

In this sample, this clonotype turned up many times. The chain links TRBV3-1 to TRBJ2-1, with D uncertain. The V end lost 0 bases, the J end lost 4 bases, and 13 bases lay between the germline ends. CDR3 size: 16 residues. CDR1 and CDR2 (germline): LGHDT, YNNKEL (reference sequence). The CDR3 nucleotides are TGTGCCAGCAGCCAAGATGACTTAAACTCTTACAATGAGCAGTTCTTC. This translates into CASSQDDLNSYNEQFF.

In its sample, this clonotype was seen a few times. The rearrangement links TRBV6-5 to TRBJ2-3, with a possible D match to TRBD2 (5 bases). CDR3 size: 14 residues. Germline CDR1 and CDR2: MNHEY and SVGAGI. Trimming took off 2 bases at V and 4 bases at J, with 10 bases between the two ends. CDR3 in amino acids: CASSYGLGADTQYF. CDR3 DNA sequence: TGTGCCAGCAGTTACGGGCTCGGGGCAGATACGCAGTATTTT.

V and J are TRBV20-1 and TRBJ2-4, with 9 bases identical to TRBD1. V lost 5 bases and J lost 4; bases outside the gene matches: 6. Germline loops: CDR1 DFQATT, CDR2 SNEGSKA (reference sequence). The CDR3 has 14 amino acids. CDR3 in DNA: TGCAGTGCTGCTTCCGGGACAGGGAAAAACATTCAGTACTTC. As protein: CSAASGTGKNIQYF.

This clonotype was seen a few times. V is TRBV16 and J is TRBJ2-7; D is ambiguous. CDR1 and CDR2 from the germline V gene are KGHSY and FQNENV. This CDR3 comprises 14 residues. The ends were cut back, 0 bases at V and 1 base at J, with 7 bases in the middle. The CDR3 protein is CASSQSGWSYEQYF. CDR3 DNA sequence: TGTGCCAGCAGCCAATCAGGGTGGTCCTACGAGCAGTACTTC.

CDR3 in amino acids: CASSPVGKGAAKNIQYF. The CDR3 DNA reads as TGTGCCAGCAGTCCCGTGGGGAAGGGGGCGGCCAAAAACATTCAGTACTTC. The V call is TRBV6-1, the J call TRBJ2-4; 7 bases match TRBD1. V lost 5 bases to trimming and J lost 1 base; unmatched junction nucleotides: 11. Germline lookup yields CDR1 MNHNS and CDR2 SASEGT. The CDR3 contains 17 residues.

V gene TRBV3-1 combines with J gene TRBJ1-2; no clear D gene. This CDR3 is 12 amino acids long. Trimming took off 0 bases at V and 8 bases at J, with 7 bases between the two ends. Germline V CDR1 and CDR2: LGHDT, YNNKEL (reference sequence). CDR3 in amino acids: CASSQDESGYTF. The CDR3 nucleotides are TGTGCCAGCAGCCAAGATGAATCCGGCTACACCTTC.

The rearrangement uses TRBV6-1 and TRBJ2-7, with 14 bases identical to TRBD2. Germline CDR1 reads MNHNS; CDR2 reads SASEGT. This CDR3 has 14 residues. J gave up 12 bases and V 4 bases, and 8 bases lay outside the gene matches. CDR3 protein: CASSGTGLAGERYF. CDR3 bases: TGTGCCAGCAGTGGTACGGGACTAGCGGGAGAGAGGTACTTC.